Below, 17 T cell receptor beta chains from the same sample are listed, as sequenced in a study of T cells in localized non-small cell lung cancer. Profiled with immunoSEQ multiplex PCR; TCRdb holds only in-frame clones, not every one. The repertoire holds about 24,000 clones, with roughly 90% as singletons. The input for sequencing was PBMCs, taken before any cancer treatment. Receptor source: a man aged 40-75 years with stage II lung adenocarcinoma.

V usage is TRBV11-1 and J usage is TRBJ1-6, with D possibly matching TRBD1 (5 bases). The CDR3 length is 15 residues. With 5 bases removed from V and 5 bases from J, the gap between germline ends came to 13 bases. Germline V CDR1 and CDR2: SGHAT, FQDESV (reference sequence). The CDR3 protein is CASSPYGTDNSPLHF. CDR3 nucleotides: TGTGCCAGCAGCCCCTACGGGACCGATAATTCACCCCTCCACTTT.

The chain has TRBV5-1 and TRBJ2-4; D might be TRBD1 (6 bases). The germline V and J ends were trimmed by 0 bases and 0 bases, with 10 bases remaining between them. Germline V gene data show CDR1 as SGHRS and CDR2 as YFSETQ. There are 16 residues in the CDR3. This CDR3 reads CASSLGRGPAKNIQYF. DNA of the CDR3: TGCGCCAGCAGCTTGGGCAGGGGACCAGCCAAAAACATTCAGTACTTC.

The DNA of the CDR3 is TGCAGCGTTCGGGACAGGGCAGTTTCACCCCTCCACTTT. Protein sequence: CSVRDRAVSPLHF. The gene calls are TRBV29-1 and TRBJ1-6; 9 nucleotides align to TRBD1. V lost 5 bases, J lost 9 bases, and 5 bases stayed unmatched. Per germline, CDR1 SQVTM and CDR2 ANQGSEA. CDR3 length: 13 amino acids.

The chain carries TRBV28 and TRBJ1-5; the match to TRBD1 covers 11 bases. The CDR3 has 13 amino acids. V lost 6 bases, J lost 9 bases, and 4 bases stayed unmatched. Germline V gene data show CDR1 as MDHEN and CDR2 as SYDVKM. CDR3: CASSGTGGMPQHF. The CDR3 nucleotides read TGTGCCAGCAGCGGGACAGGGGGGATGCCCCAGCATTTT. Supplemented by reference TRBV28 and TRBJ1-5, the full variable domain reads DVKVTQSSRYLVKRTGEKVFLECVQDMDHENMFWYRQDPGLGLRLIYFSYDVKMKEKGDIPEGYSVSREKKERFSLILESASTNQTSMYLCASSGTGGMPQHFGDGTRLSIL.

The CDR3 loop is CASSLADLRGYGYTF. CDR3 coding DNA: TGTGCCAGCAGCTTAGCCGATTTGAGGGGCTATGGCTACACCTTC. This rearrangement joins TRBV7-9 to TRBJ1-2; D is possibly TRBD1 (5 bases). Germline V gene data show CDR1 as SEHNR and CDR2 as FQNEAQ (reference sequence). The CDR3 runs 15 residues. The germline V and J ends were trimmed by 0 bases and 4 bases, with 12 bases remaining between them.

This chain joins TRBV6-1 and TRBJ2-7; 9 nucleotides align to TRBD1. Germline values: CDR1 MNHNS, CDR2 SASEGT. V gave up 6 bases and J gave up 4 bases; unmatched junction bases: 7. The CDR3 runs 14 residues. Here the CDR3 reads CASRTGGTGYEQYF. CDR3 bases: TGTGCCAGCAGGACAGGGGGTACTGGGTACGAGCAGTACTTC.

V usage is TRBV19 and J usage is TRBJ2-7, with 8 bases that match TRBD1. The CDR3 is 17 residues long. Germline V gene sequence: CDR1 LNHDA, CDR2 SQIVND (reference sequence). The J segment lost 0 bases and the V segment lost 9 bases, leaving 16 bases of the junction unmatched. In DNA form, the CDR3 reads TGTGCCAGCGCACGCCTCGGGACAGGCACCAGCTCCTACGAGCAGTACTTC. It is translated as CASARLGTGTSSYEQYF.

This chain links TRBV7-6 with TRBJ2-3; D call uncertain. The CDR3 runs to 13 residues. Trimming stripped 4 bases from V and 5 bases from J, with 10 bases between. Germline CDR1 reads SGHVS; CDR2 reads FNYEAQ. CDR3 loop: CASSSSFGDTQYF. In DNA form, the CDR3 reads TGTGCCAGCAGCTCATCGTTCGGAGATACGCAGTATTTT.

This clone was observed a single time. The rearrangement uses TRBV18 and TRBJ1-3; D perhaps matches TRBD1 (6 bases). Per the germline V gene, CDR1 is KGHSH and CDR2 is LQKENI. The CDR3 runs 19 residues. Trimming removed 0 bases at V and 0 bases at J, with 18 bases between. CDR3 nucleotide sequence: TGTGCCAGCTCACCACCGAGGCAGGGACAACCGCTCTCTGGAAACACCATATATTTT. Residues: CASSPPRQGQPLSGNTIYF.

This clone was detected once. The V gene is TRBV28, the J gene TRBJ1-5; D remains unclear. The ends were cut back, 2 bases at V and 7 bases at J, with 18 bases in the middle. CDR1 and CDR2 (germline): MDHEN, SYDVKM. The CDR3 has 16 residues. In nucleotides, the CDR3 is TGTGCCAGCAGTTTACCCCGGACTTCTATGGGGCAGCCCCAGCATTTT. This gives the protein CASSLPRTSMGQPQHF.

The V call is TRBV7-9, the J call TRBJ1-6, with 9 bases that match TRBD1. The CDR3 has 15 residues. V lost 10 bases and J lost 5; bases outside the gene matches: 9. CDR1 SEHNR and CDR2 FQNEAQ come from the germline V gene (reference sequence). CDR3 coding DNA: TGTGCCACACAAACCGGGACAGGGAATAATTCACCCCTCCACTTT. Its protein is CATQTGTGNNSPLHF.

The CDR3: CASSYYRNEQYF. The CDR3 DNA sequence: TGTGCCAGCAGTTACTACAGGAACGAGCAGTACTTC. The chain couples TRBV6-6 to TRBJ2-7; TRBD1 might be the D (5 bases). Germline CDR1 reads MNHNY; CDR2 reads SVGAGI (reference sequence). V gave up 1 base and J gave up 5 bases, with 6 bases separating them. The CDR3 spans 12 residues.

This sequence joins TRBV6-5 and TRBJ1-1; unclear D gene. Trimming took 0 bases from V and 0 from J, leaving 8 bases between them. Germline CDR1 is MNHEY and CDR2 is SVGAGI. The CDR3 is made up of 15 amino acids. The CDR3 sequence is CASSYSAELNTEAFF. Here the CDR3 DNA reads TGTGCCAGCAGTTACTCGGCAGAGCTGAACACTGAAGCTTTCTTT.

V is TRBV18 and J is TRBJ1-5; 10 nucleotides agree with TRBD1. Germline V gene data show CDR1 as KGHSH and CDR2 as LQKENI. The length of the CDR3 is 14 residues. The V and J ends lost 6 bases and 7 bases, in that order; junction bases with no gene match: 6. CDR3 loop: CASSPGTGDQPQHF. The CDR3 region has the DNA TGTGCCAGCTCCCCCGGGACAGGGGACCAGCCCCAGCATTTT.

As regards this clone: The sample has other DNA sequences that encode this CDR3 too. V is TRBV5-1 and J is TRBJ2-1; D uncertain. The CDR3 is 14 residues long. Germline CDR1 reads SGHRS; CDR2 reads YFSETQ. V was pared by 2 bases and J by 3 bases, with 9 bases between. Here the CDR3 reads CASSLGQDYNEQFF. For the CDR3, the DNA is TGCGCCAGCAGCTTAGGGCAAGACTACAATGAGCAGTTCTTC.

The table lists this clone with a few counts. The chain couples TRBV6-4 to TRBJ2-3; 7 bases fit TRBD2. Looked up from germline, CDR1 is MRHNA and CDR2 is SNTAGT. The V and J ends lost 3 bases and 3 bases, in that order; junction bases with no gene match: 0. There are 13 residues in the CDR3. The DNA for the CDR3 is TGTGCCAGCAGTGAGCGGGAGACAGATACGCAGTATTTT. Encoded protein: CASSERETDTQYF.

The DNA for the CDR3 is TGCGCCAGCAGTGCGGCGGGAGAGGGTGAGCAGTTCTTC. Residues: CASSAAGEGEQFF. J is TRBJ2-1 and V is TRBV10-2; TRBD2 aligns across 7 bases. J was trimmed by 9 bases and V by 4 bases; bases with no gene match: 6. Germline assignment: CDR1 WSHSY and CDR2 SAAADI. The CDR3 totals 13 residues.